The subject of this entry is one T cell receptor (beta chain). This specimen comes from a study of OX40 agonist ivuxolimab in advanced cancers. Trimming removed 3 bases from V and 3 bases from J, with 9 bases in between. The germline V gene encodes CDR1 SGHVS and CDR2 FQNEAQ. The CDR3 loop spans 14 amino acids. Method: immunoSEQ multiplex PCR; TCRdb's copy keeps in-frame clones and lacks some. The table shows almost 15,000 clones, with roughly three quarters occurring only once. This sequence was found in an adult with an advanced solid tumor such as melanoma, head and neck, liver or kidney cancer. The chain links TRBV7-8 to TRBJ2-1; perhaps D is TRBD1 or TRBD2 (7 bases each). This specimen consisted of CD4+ or CD8+ T cells sorted from blood, obtained in a trial of the OX40 agonist ivuxolimab. CDR3 DNA: TGTGCCAGCAGCTTCAGGGGGGGCTACAATGAGCAGTTCTTC. Protein product: CASSFRGGYNEQFF.